This TCR beta chain was recorded in a study of cytomegalovirus exposure and HLA in healthy donors. Repertoires were generated with immunoSEQ multiplex PCR, while TCRdb's copy carries only in-frame clones and drops some. The data contain around 120,000 clones, roughly 82% of them seen just once; the ten biggest clones take up about 5.3%. The CDR3 has 13 residues. The V and J ends lost 4 bases and 4 bases respectively, with 11 bases between them. From germline, CDR1 is SGDLS and CDR2 YYNGEE. The J gene is TRBJ1-2, the V gene TRBV9, with D perhaps matching TRBD1 (6 bases). This sequence originates from a man aged 18 to 35 in good health and CMV-seronegative. The sequenced sample consisted of PBMCs. The CDR3 bases are TGTGCCAGCAGCACAGGGAATGGCTATGGCTACACCTTC. Protein sequence: CASSTGNGYGYTF.